The 32 T cell receptor beta chains listed next were all sequenced from one sample in a study of somatic mutations in cytotoxic T cells in rheumatoid arthritis. TCRdb keeps only in-frame clones here, not all; method: immunoSEQ multiplex PCR. The sample records approximately 9,700 clones, about 82% being singletons. What was sequenced was CD8+ T cells sorted from blood. The origin of the receptors is an adult with rheumatoid arthritis.

This clone was found once. The J gene is TRBJ2-3, the V gene TRBV10-2; 11 bases align to TRBD2. With 6 bases clipped from V and 3 bases from J, the junction kept 5 bases outside the gene matches. Germline V gives CDR1 WSHSY, CDR2 SAAADI. The CDR3 totals 15 residues. This chain's CDR3 is CASSLTSGTTDTQYF. CDR3 nucleotides: TGCGCCAGCAGCTTGACTAGCGGGACTACAGATACGCAGTATTTT.

This clone showed up just a few times. Written as DNA, the CDR3 is TGTGCCAGCAGGACAGGGAGTTCGGGGGAGCAGTACTTC. This sequence encodes CASRTGSSGEQYF. The chain employs TRBV2 and TRBJ2-7; 7 nucleotides agree with TRBD1. The CDR3 sequence is 13 residues long. V was clipped by 6 bases and J by 7 bases; unmatched bases: 9. Germline V gives CDR1 SNHLY, CDR2 FYNNEI.

This rearrangement joins TRBV6-5 to TRBJ2-2; D is possibly TRBD1 (6 bases). CDR1 and CDR2 (germline): MNHEY, SVGAGI. The CDR3 totals 15 residues. V was trimmed by 6 bases and J by 4 bases, leaving 15 bases between them. CDR3 amino acids: CASRKDVRGTGELFF. CDR3 sequence (DNA): TGTGCCAGCAGAAAGGATGTCAGGGGCACCGGGGAGCTGTTTTTT.

The chain carries TRBV4-2 and TRBJ2-1; 10 positions match TRBD2. V lost 5 bases, J lost 6 bases, and 7 bases stayed unmatched. Per germline, CDR1 LGHNA and CDR2 YNFKEQ. This CDR3 comprises 15 residues. The CDR3 region is CASSSAGGPLNEQFF. The CDR3 bases are TGTGCCAGCAGCTCAGCGGGAGGGCCACTCAATGAGCAGTTCTTC.

The V call is TRBV6-1, the J call TRBJ2-5; 8 bases line up with TRBD1. Germline trimming cut 4 bases from V and 3 bases from J; bases unmatched to any gene: 7. Germline values: CDR1 MNHNS, CDR2 SASEGT. This CDR3 is 15 amino acids long. DNA for the CDR3: TGTGCCAGCAGTGCTTGGGACAGGCCGAAAGAGACCCAGTACTTC. It yields the protein CASSAWDRPKETQYF.

The rearrangement uses TRBV12-2 and TRBJ1-6. TRBV12-2 is noted as a pseudogene. The CDR3 totals 15 residues. CDR3 loop: CASRRGGFPNSPLHF. The CDR3 nucleotides read TGTGCAAGTCGCCGGGGGGGGTTCCCAAATTCACCCCTCCACTTT.

CDR3 sequence reads: CASEQGRSKNIQYF. The CDR3 bases are TGTGCCAGCGAGCAGGGCAGGTCCAAAAACATTCAGTACTTC. This chain connects TRBV2 to TRBJ2-4; D possibly corresponds to TRBD1 (5 bases). CDR1 SNHLY and CDR2 FYNNEI come from the germline V gene. With 8 bases removed from V and 2 bases from J, the gap between germline ends came to 13 bases. The CDR3 has 14 residues.

V usage is TRBV5-4 and J usage is TRBJ2-3, with 10 nucleotides matching TRBD2. V was pared by 5 bases and J by 2 bases, with 8 bases of the junction left unmatched. Germline lookup yields CDR1 SGHNT and CDR2 YYREEE (reference sequence). This CDR3 is built from 16 residues. The CDR3 coding sequence is TGTGCCAGCAGTCACCTAGCGGGGGACCTCACAGATACGCAGTATTTT. Its protein product is CASSHLAGDLTDTQYF.

The rearrangement links TRBV7-6 to TRBJ1-2, with TRBD1 matching 7 bases. Trimming took 6 bases from V and 6 from J; bases not matched to a gene: 7. The CDR3 consists of 13 residues. Germline V CDR1 and CDR2: SGHVS, FNYEAQ. The CDR3 DNA sequence: TGTGCCAGCAGTTGCCGAGACAGGGATGGCTACACCTTC. Its translation: CASSCRDRDGYTF.

CDR3 bases: TGTGCCACCAGCAGAGGATCCGGCGGGAGATCAGTCCCTGGCTACACCTTC. The encoded protein is CATSRGSGGRSVPGYTF. The genes are TRBV15 and TRBJ1-2; D unresolved. This CDR3 is 17 amino acids long. Germline values: CDR1 LNHNV, CDR2 YYDKDF (reference sequence). Trimming left V 1 base short and J 7 bases short, with 22 bases between.

V usage is TRBV5-5 and J usage is TRBJ2-7, with D tentatively TRBD1 or TRBD2 (5 bases each). Trimming took 4 bases from V and 0 from J, leaving 14 bases between them. CDR3 length: 15 residues. CDR1 SGHKS and CDR2 YYEKEE come from the germline V gene (reference sequence). The CDR3 region has the DNA TGTGCCAGCAGCCTCAGGGAGCTGATCTCCTACGAGCAGTACTTC. Translation gives CASSLRELISYEQYF.

V gene TRBV27 combines with J gene TRBJ1-2; weak D call: TRBD1 (6 bases). CDR1 is MNHEY and CDR2 is SMNVEV in the germline V gene (reference sequence). The ends were cut back, 5 bases at V and 8 bases at J, with 15 bases in the middle. There are 13 residues in the CDR3. CDR3: CASSPTQGGGYTF. DNA for the CDR3: TGTGCCAGCAGTCCGACACAGGGTGGAGGCTACACCTTC.

The V and J genes are TRBV27 and TRBJ1-2, with a weak D call TRBD1 (5 bases). Trimming left V 6 bases short and J 0 bases short, with 17 bases between. This CDR3 is 16 amino acids long. Germline-derived CDR1 and CDR2 are MNHEY and SMNVEV (reference sequence). CDR3 bases: TGTGCCAGCAGCCTCGAGGGCGGGGCCTCTAACTATGGCTACACCTTC. It yields the protein CASSLEGGASNYGYTF.

This chain connects TRBV5-1 to TRBJ2-3; D gene ambiguous. The CDR3 runs to 15 residues. V gave up 4 bases and J gave up 1 base, with 13 bases separating them. From germline, CDR1 is SGHRS and CDR2 YFSETQ. CDR3 nucleotide sequence: TGCGCCAGCAGCCTAGACCCTTCGGGCACAGATACGCAGTATTTT. This codes for CASSLDPSGTDTQYF.

V gene TRBV4-1 combines with J gene TRBJ1-3; D gene ambiguous. The germline V gene encodes CDR1 MGHRA and CDR2 YSYEKL. V lost 0 bases and J lost 0, with 9 bases in between. The CDR3 totals 16 residues. The CDR3 is CASSQDHSSSGNTIYF. CDR3 coding DNA: TGCGCCAGCAGCCAAGATCACAGCTCCTCTGGAAACACCATATATTTT.

This chain connects TRBV27 to TRBJ2-3, with TRBD1 identical over 7 bases. Looked up from germline, CDR1 is MNHEY and CDR2 is SMNVEV (reference sequence). The trim removed 5 bases at V and 2 bases at J, leaving 10 bases unmatched. This CDR3 region has 16 residues. CDR3 sequence reads: CASSQSQGIYTDTQYF. The CDR3 DNA follows: TGTGCCAGCAGTCAGTCACAGGGGATATACACAGATACGCAGTATTTT.

This rearrangement joins TRBV6-6 to TRBJ2-3; D is perhaps TRBD1 (6 bases). This CDR3 has 16 amino acids. Trimming removed 1 base from V and 0 bases from J, with 11 bases in between. Germline-derived CDR1 and CDR2 are MNHNY and SVGAGI (reference sequence). The CDR3 loop is CASSYLLQGSTDTQYF. CDR3 coding DNA: TGTGCCAGCAGTTACTTACTGCAGGGGAGCACAGATACGCAGTATTTT.

The chain links TRBV27 to TRBJ1-1; D is perhaps TRBD1 (6 bases). CDR3 length equals 14 residues. V was pared by 2 bases and J by 5 bases, with 12 bases between. Germline V lookup: CDR1 MNHEY, CDR2 SMNVEV (reference sequence). The CDR3 coding sequence is TGTGCCAGCAGTTTAAGGGGGGCCGGAACTGAAGCTTTCTTT. This encodes CASSLRGAGTEAFF.

The J gene is TRBJ2-7, the V gene TRBV2; unclear D gene. The ends were cut back, 4 bases at V and 2 bases at J, with 12 bases in the middle. The CDR3 has 14 residues. Germline V gene lookup returns CDR1 SNHLY and CDR2 FYNNEI. The CDR3 loop is CASSGWASTYEQYF. DNA of the CDR3: TGTGCCAGCAGTGGGTGGGCCAGCACCTACGAGCAGTACTTC.

This clone was observed once. J is TRBJ2-2 and V is TRBV19, with TRBD1 identical over 7 bases. Losses at the gene ends were 9 bases for V and 10 bases for J; bases not matched to a gene: 17. This CDR3 region has 15 residues. Germline lookup yields CDR1 LNHDA and CDR2 SQIVND (reference sequence). The DNA for the CDR3 is TGTGCCAGCCCGAGAGACAGGGTTTCAAGTCAGGAGCTGTTTTTT. It codes for CASPRDRVSSQELFF.

The table lists this clone with a count of one. The chain links TRBV2 to TRBJ1-6; D is undetermined. Per germline, CDR1 SNHLY and CDR2 FYNNEI. The length of the CDR3 is 15 residues. The germline V and J ends were trimmed by 5 bases and 9 bases, with 17 bases remaining between them. DNA of the CDR3: TGTGCCAGCAGTACGACTAAAGCAACAGTTTCACCCCTCCACTTT. Its protein product is CASSTTKATVSPLHF.

The chain uses TRBV23-1 and TRBJ2-7, with 9 bases lining up with TRBD1. TRBV23-1 is an open reading frame whose function is uncertain. The CDR3 loop spans 15 amino acids. Germline trimming cut 7 bases from V and 2 bases from J; bases unmatched to any gene: 9. The CDR3 sequence is CASKSRGTGTYEQYF. Here the CDR3 DNA reads TGCGCCAGCAAATCTAGAGGGACAGGGACCTACGAGCAGTACTTC.

The chain is built from TRBV11-2 and TRBJ2-3, with D possibly matching TRBD2 (5 bases). This CDR3 contains 17 residues. CDR1 is SGHAT, CDR2 FQNNGV, per germline. Trimming took 2 bases from V and 0 from J, leaving 15 bases between them. CDR3: CASSLNGGGLSTDTQYF. CDR3 nucleotide sequence: TGTGCCAGCAGCTTAAACGGTGGTGGACTGAGCACAGATACGCAGTATTTT.

The J gene is TRBJ2-1, the V gene TRBV4-1; TRBD1 is a possible D gene (6 bases). The CDR3 covers 13 residues. Germline V gene lookup returns CDR1 MGHRA and CDR2 YSYEKL. Trimming left V 1 base short and J 9 bases short, with 10 bases between. CDR3 residues: CASSQGGGGEQFF. CDR3 coding DNA: TGCGCCAGCAGCCAAGGTGGGGGCGGTGAGCAGTTCTTC.

The V call is TRBV11-2, the J call TRBJ2-1; 9 positions agree with TRBD1. Germline V lookup: CDR1 SGHAT, CDR2 FQNNGV. Losses at the gene ends were 1 base for V and 6 bases for J; bases not matched to a gene: 13. This CDR3 comprises 18 residues. CDR3: CASSLVLRDRVGANEQFF. CDR3 sequence (DNA): TGTGCCAGCAGCTTAGTCTTGAGGGACAGGGTTGGGGCCAATGAGCAGTTCTTC.

Turning to this clone: At the DNA level, this CDR3 is encoded by other sequences in the same sample as well. The J gene is TRBJ1-1, the V gene TRBV19; no reliable D call. The CDR3 contains 12 residues. Looked up from germline, CDR1 is LNHDA and CDR2 is SQIVND (reference sequence). Trimming cost V 3 bases and J 1 base, with 3 bases left between them. The CDR3 sequence: CASSIGNTEAFF. CDR3 DNA: TGTGCCAGTAGTATTGGGAACACTGAAGCTTTCTTT.

CDR3 bases: TGTGCCAGCAGTGAACGGGGCAGCCGGAAGGACATTCAGTACTTC. Translating gives CASSERGSRKDIQYF. The chain carries TRBV2 and TRBJ2-4; D may match TRBD1 or TRBD2 (5 bases each). The CDR3 extends over 15 amino acids. The V end was cut by 2 bases, the J end by 8 bases, with 16 bases between. Germline-derived CDR1 and CDR2 are SNHLY and FYNNEI.

This chain uses TRBV7-8 with TRBJ1-1; D is ambiguous. V gave up 4 bases and J gave up 4 bases, with 10 bases separating them. CDR1 and CDR2 (germline): SGHVS, FQNEAQ. This CDR3 has 13 residues. CDR3 nucleotides: TGTGCCAGCAGCTCGTCATGGGGCACTGAAGCTTTCTTT. Protein: CASSSSWGTEAFF.

The V and J genes are TRBV19 and TRBJ1-1; 7 bases fit TRBD1. V dropped 4 bases and J dropped 1; count of bases not matched to a gene: 6. The CDR3 totals 15 residues. Per germline, CDR1 LNHDA and CDR2 SQIVND (reference sequence). Here the CDR3 reads CASSTPGTANTEAFF. The CDR3 DNA sequence: TGTGCCAGTAGTACCCCCGGGACAGCGAACACTGAAGCTTTCTTT.

The rearrangement joins TRBV5-4 to TRBJ2-6, with TRBD1 matching 9 bases. CDR1 SGHNT and CDR2 YYREEE come from the germline V gene (reference sequence). V was clipped by 3 bases and J by 0 bases; unmatched bases: 4. The CDR3 is 17 residues long. In DNA form, the CDR3 reads TGTGCCAGCAGCTCCGGGACAGGGATCTCTGGGGCCAACGTCCTGACTTTC. This sequence encodes CASSSGTGISGANVLTF.

The rearrangement links TRBV4-1 to TRBJ2-5, with unresolved D. Trimming removed 2 bases from V and 2 bases from J, with 12 bases in between. The CDR3 runs 15 residues. CDR1 is MGHRA, CDR2 YSYEKL, per germline. CDR3: CASSQRTTKQETQYF. CDR3 coding DNA: TGCGCCAGCAGCCAACGTACTACTAAGCAAGAGACCCAGTACTTC.

The rearrangement links TRBV5-4 to TRBJ2-7; D call uncertain. Trimming removed 3 bases at V and 0 bases at J, with 10 bases between. CDR1 is SGHNT, CDR2 YYREEE, per germline (reference sequence). The CDR3 loop spans 14 amino acids. The CDR3, as DNA: TGTGCCAGCAGCTGGGTTCCGAGCTCCTACGAGCAGTACTTC. Translated, it gives CASSWVPSSYEQYF.